This T cell receptor (beta chain) was obtained from a study of Ad26.COV2.S vaccination and SARS-CoV-2 variants. Libraries were prepared by immunoSEQ multiplex PCR; TCRdb keeps only in-frame clonotypes and omits some of them. The data contain over 400,000 clones, approximately 89% of them singletons. CDR1 is SGHNT and CDR2 is YENEEA in the germline V gene. The length of the CDR3 is 15 residues. V lost 3 bases and J lost 2, with 14 bases in between. Treatment in this sample: roughly 20 received Ad26.COV2.S at low or high dose, single or two shots; about 5 received placebo; per-sample allocation not given. Day 63 after the first vaccine or placebo injection was the time point for sampling.

This receptor was obtained from a person aged 18 to 65 who received the Ad26.COV2.S COVID-19 vaccine or a placebo. The sample here was peripheral blood, taken in a trial of Ad26.COV2.S vaccine versus placebo. This chain joins TRBV11-3 and TRBJ2-7, with D perhaps matching TRBD2 (6 bases). Here the CDR3 DNA reads TGTGCCAGCAGCTTTACGGGGGAGGAGGCCTACGAGCAGTACGTC. Residues: CASSFTGEEAYEQYV.